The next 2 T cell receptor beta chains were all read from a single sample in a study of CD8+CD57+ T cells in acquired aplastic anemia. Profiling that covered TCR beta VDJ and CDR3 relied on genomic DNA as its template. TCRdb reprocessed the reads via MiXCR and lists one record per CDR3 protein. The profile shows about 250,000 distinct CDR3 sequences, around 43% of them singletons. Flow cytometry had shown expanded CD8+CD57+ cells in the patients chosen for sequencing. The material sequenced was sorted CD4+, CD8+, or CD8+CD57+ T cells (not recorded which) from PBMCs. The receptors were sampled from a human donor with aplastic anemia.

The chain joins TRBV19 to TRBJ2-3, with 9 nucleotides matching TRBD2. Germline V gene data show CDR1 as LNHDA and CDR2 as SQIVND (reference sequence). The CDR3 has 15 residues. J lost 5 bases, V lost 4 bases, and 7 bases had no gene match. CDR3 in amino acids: CASSTSGDDEDTQYF. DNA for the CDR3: TGTGCCAGTAGTACTAGCGGGGACGATGAAGATACGCAGTATTTT.

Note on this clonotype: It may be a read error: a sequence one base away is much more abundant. CDR3 coding DNA: TGCGCCAGCAGCCAAGATATCACCTACGAGCAGTTCTTC. Translation gives CASSQDITYEQFF. V is TRBV4-3 and J is TRBJ2-1; D ambiguous. Trimming removed 0 bases from V and 10 bases from J, with 10 bases in between. Germline V gene sequence: CDR1 LGHNA, CDR2 YSLEER. This CDR3 spans 13 amino acids.